The 10 T cell receptor beta chains given below trace back to one sample, sequenced in a study of T-cell reconstitution after alpha-beta-depleted transplantation in children. A library of TCRbeta sequences, prepared with unique molecular identifiers, was generated. TCRdb ran MiXCR on the PCR reads and lists one entry per CDR3 protein. The data show about 830,000 distinct CDR3 sequences, roughly 16% seen once. The sample was PBMCs, mostly from graft donor cells, taken 360 days after TCRalphabeta/CD19-depleted stem cell transplant. All receptors come from a male patient between 10 and 17 years old who had a stem cell transplant for acute lymphoblastic leukemia, so the T cells may come from the graft donor.

The V call is TRBV6-1, the J call TRBJ2-7; 10 bases line up with TRBD2. The V gene end was trimmed by 6 bases and the J gene end by 3 bases; junction bases not matched to a gene: 8. The V gene's germline CDR1 is MNHNS and CDR2 SASEGT. The CDR3 loop spans 15 amino acids. CDR3 residues: CASSLGLAAYYEQYF. CDR3 DNA sequence: TGTGCCAGCAGCCTCGGACTAGCGGCTTACTACGAGCAGTACTTC.

This chain joins TRBV18 and TRBJ2-1; weak D call: TRBD1 (6 bases). The CDR3 extends over 16 amino acids. Germline loops: CDR1 KGHSH, CDR2 LQKENI. V was pared by 3 bases and J by 4 bases, with 16 bases between. CDR3 protein: CASSPSQGSGYNEQFF. For the CDR3, the DNA is TGTGCCAGCTCACCGTCCCAGGGGTCGGGTTACAATGAGCAGTTCTTC.

The chain combines TRBV10-3 with TRBJ2-1; 11 bases match TRBD1. V shed 6 bases and J 8 bases; nucleotides not matched to a gene: 6. The CDR3 totals 14 residues. The germline CDR1 and CDR2 sequences are ENHRY and SYGVKD. DNA of the CDR3: TGTGCCATCAGCCAGGGACAGGGGGTCGATGAGCAGTTCTTC. Translating gives CAISQGQGVDEQFF.

The V call is TRBV7-6, the J call TRBJ1-5; D is possibly TRBD1 (6 bases). Between the trimmed V and J ends, which lost 5 bases and 7 bases, there was a span of 18 bases. The V gene's germline CDR1 is SGHVS and CDR2 FNYEAQ. CDR3 length: 15 amino acids. Here the CDR3 DNA reads TGTGCCAGCAGCCCAATAACAGGGTATCGACAGCCCCAGCATTTT. Protein sequence: CASSPITGYRQPQHF.

The sample holds many counts of this clonotype. The chain is built from TRBV5-6 and TRBJ2-2; 8 bases are a match to TRBD2. This CDR3 has 15 amino acids. With 4 bases clipped from V and 4 bases from J, the junction kept 6 bases outside the gene matches. Germline loops: CDR1 SGHDT, CDR2 YYEEEE. The CDR3 DNA reads as TGTGCCAGCAGCCTGGGCGGGGGGCGCACCGGGGAGCTGTTTTTT. Translation: CASSLGGGRTGELFF.

The V gene is TRBV5-6, the J gene TRBJ2-1, with 9 bases that match TRBD1. V gave up 3 bases and J gave up 7 bases; unmatched junction bases: 8. Germline CDR1 SGHDT, CDR2 YYEEEE. The CDR3 is 15 amino acids. For the CDR3, the DNA is TGTGCCAGCAGCTCCGAGGGGACAGGGTTTAATGAGCAGTTCTTC. This sequence encodes CASSSEGTGFNEQFF.

The chain employs TRBV28 and TRBJ2-5; possibly TRBD1 or TRBD2 for D (6 bases each). The V end lost 4 bases, the J end lost 7 bases, and 16 bases lay between the germline ends. CDR3 length: 14 amino acids. Germline CDR1 reads MDHEN; CDR2 reads SYDVKM. CDR3 in DNA: TGTGCCAGCAGTTCCGCTTGGGGGCGGGGGACCCAGTACTTC. Protein: CASSSAWGRGTQYF.

This clonotype was recorded many times. The chain carries TRBV5-1 and TRBJ2-1; 9 positions agree with TRBD2. V was pared by 4 bases and J by 6 bases, with 5 bases of the junction left unmatched. The CDR3 covers 14 residues. Germline V gene sequence: CDR1 SGHRS, CDR2 YFSETQ. This chain's CDR3 is CASSMGLASNEQFF. CDR3 nucleotides: TGCGCCAGCAGCATGGGACTAGCCTCCAATGAGCAGTTCTTC. Complete variable domain (other parts from reference TRBV5-1 and TRBJ2-1): KAGVTQTPRYLIKTRGQQVTLSCSPISGHRSVSWYQQTPGQGLQFLFEYFSETQRNKGNFPGRFSGRQFSNSRSEMNVSTLELGDSALYLCASSMGLASNEQFFGPGTRLTVL.

This clonotype appeared a few times. The V gene is TRBV5-1, the J gene TRBJ2-3; D is perhaps TRBD1 (6 bases). From germline, CDR1 is SGHRS and CDR2 YFSETQ. Trimming shortened V by 3 bases and J by 6 bases, and 14 bases separated the two germline ends. The length of the CDR3 is 14 residues. CDR3 region: CASSSRGGQDTQYF. CDR3 DNA sequence: TGCGCCAGCAGCTCGAGAGGTGGACAGGATACGCAGTATTTT.

This chain connects TRBV24-1 to TRBJ2-2, with TRBD2 as a possible D gene (6 bases). The CDR3 has 15 residues. Germline CDR1 reads KGHDR; CDR2 reads SFDVKD. V shed 1 base and J shed 4 bases, with 9 bases lying between them. The CDR3 sequence is CATSDLTGVTGELFF. CDR3 nucleotides: TGTGCCACCAGTGATTTAACGGGAGTCACCGGGGAGCTGTTTTTT.